This T cell receptor (beta chain) was retrieved from a study of cytotoxic CD8 clonotypes in ibrutinib-treated CLL. TCRdb's table, derived via immunoSEQ multiplex PCR, lists solely in-frame clones and lacks some. The sample carries some 200,000 clones, 79% recorded once. Germline-derived CDR1 and CDR2 are SGHDT and YYEEEE. This CDR3 comprises 17 residues. The germline V and J ends were trimmed by 1 base and 4 bases, with 17 bases remaining between them. This specimen consisted of PBMCs, obtained after 12 months of ibrutinib treatment. This TCR was sampled from a human donor with chronic lymphocytic leukemia. The gene calls are TRBV5-6 and TRBJ1-4, with a possible D match to TRBD1 (6 bases). CDR3 DNA: TGTGCCAGCAGCTTGAAATCCGAGGGGGTTTTTAATGAAAAACTGTTTTTT. Translated, it gives CASSLKSEGVFNEKLFF.